This entry concerns a single T cell receptor (beta chain). The germline V gene has CDR1 LNHDA and CDR2 SQIVND (reference sequence). Trimming stripped 8 bases from V and 1 base from J, with 15 bases between. This CDR3 is built from 16 residues. This sample stems from a study of shared clonotypes between healthy human individuals. Study-level background: The donor pool was made up of two women and three men aged 18 to 49.

Data came from immunoSEQ multiplex PCR; TCRdb stores just in-frame clones and leaves some out. The table shows approximately 240,000 clones, with 65% occurring only once. The specimen was memory CD4+ T cells sorted from blood. Sample subset: CD45RA-negative fraction. The chain carries TRBV19 and TRBJ2-6; possibly TRBD1 for D (6 bases). This receptor was obtained from a man in his thirties or forties in good health. The CDR3 here is CASSSTGGSGANVLTF. CDR3 DNA sequence: TGTGCCAGTTCGTCGACAGGTGGTTCTGGGGCCAACGTCCTGACTTTC.